This TCR beta chain was observed in a study of blood T cell repertoires in COVID-19. Study as a whole: The origin of the acute and convalescent COVID-19 samples was the United States, Italy and Spain. In each case, the material was cDNA or gDNA derived from T cells, B-cell-depleted T cells, or PBMCs.

Original analysis: How many nucleated cells were present was estimated from reference gene primer amplification. Profiling relied on immunoSEQ multiplex PCR, and the TCRdb table lists in-frame clones only, not all of them. The D gene and trimming were derived from the DNA, and the V and J assignments and clone size from that table. The sample has around 30,000 clones; roughly 90% are singletons. In germline, CDR1 is LNHDA, CDR2 SQIVND (reference sequence). After removal of 9 bases from V and 4 bases from J, the junction contained 10 bases not matched to a gene. This CDR3 region has 14 residues. Sequencing was performed on peripheral blood. This chain connects TRBV19 to TRBJ2-5; 8 bases are shared with TRBD2. This sequence originates from a man aged 55 to 69 with acute or convalescent COVID-19. CDR3 nucleotides: TGTGCCAGCGCGGGGGGCACCAAGCGAGAGACCCAGTACTTC. Translated, it gives CASAGGTKRETQYF.